This TCR beta chain emerged from a study of read filtering for tumor transcriptome and immune sequencing. On the study more broadly: After DNase treatment, RNA was made into whole-transcriptome libraries.

CDR3 length equals 16 residues. Per the germline V gene, CDR1 is WSHSY and CDR2 is SAAADI. Trimming pared 2 bases from V and 0 bases from J, leaving 8 bases between. The sample holds many counts of this clonotype. Its target is unknown. Findings and caveats of the study: This fraction held mixed bone marrow immune cells after CD138-negative sorting.

The library was built from roughly 400 ng RNA with molecular barcoded adaptors for alpha/delta and beta/gamma chains. One entry per CDR3 protein results from TCRdb running MiXCR on the reads. This repertoire shows approximately 65,000 distinct CDR3 sequences, over 11% found once; its top ten account for approximately 47%. The rearrangement uses TRBV10-2 and TRBJ2-6; D might be TRBD2 (5 bases). The receptor's source is a donor over 35 with multiple myeloma. Sequencing input: a population of CD138-negative cells sorted from bone marrow. CDR3 sequence (DNA): TGCGCCAGCAGTGAGCGGGGTGCCTCTGGGGCCAACGTCCTGACTTTC. Encoded protein: CASSERGASGANVLTF.